This TCR beta chain was captured by sequencing in a study of PD-1 blockade in classical Hodgkin lymphoma. Time point denoted: cycle 4 day 1 (C4D1), after 6 weeks of nivolumab. All patients relapsed after autologous stem cell transplantation, and brentuximab vedotin exposure varied. The data were produced by immunoSEQ multiplex PCR, yet TCRdb's version contains in-frame clones alone and is incomplete. The data hold approximately 20,000 clones, with 75% to 85% observed a single time. Sample share makes this clone medium-sized (0.01 to 0.1%). The germline CDR1 and CDR2 sequences are KGHSH and LQKENI. CDR3 size: 14 residues. With 3 bases removed from V and 0 bases from J, the gap between germline ends came to 7 bases.

This material consisted of peripheral blood mononuclear cells (PBMCs), taken before the fourth cycle of nivolumab. The gene calls are TRBV18 and TRBJ2-3; tentative D call: TRBD1 (6 bases). The TCR originated in a human donor with classical Hodgkin lymphoma. The CDR3 nucleotides read TGTGCCAGCTCACCGGGGACAAGCACAGATACGCAGTATTTT. It encodes CASSPGTSTDTQYF.